This note documents a single TCR beta chain sequence. This CDR3 region has 13 residues. Germline loops: CDR1 LNHNV, CDR2 YYDKDF (reference sequence). Trimming left V 8 bases short and J 4 bases short, with 9 bases between. Original processing notes: Counts of nucleated cells, estimated from reference gene primer amplification, were obtained. The table came from immunoSEQ multiplex PCR; TCRdb's copy has only in-frame clones and leaves some out. D and trimming come from the DNA, and the V and J calls and clone size come from that table. The sample has about 230,000 clones; more than 65% are singletons. This sample is part of a study of blood T cell repertoires in COVID-19. Whole-study context: PBMCs, B-cell-depleted T cells, or T cells were the source of the cDNA or gDNA that made up the material.

This chain uses TRBV15 with TRBJ1-6, with unresolved D. This clonotype was obtained from a woman over 75 with acute or convalescent COVID-19. The sequenced sample was peripheral blood. The CDR3 DNA reads as TGTGCCACCGAAGGAGATTATAATTCACCCCTCCACTTT. This sequence encodes CATEGDYNSPLHF.